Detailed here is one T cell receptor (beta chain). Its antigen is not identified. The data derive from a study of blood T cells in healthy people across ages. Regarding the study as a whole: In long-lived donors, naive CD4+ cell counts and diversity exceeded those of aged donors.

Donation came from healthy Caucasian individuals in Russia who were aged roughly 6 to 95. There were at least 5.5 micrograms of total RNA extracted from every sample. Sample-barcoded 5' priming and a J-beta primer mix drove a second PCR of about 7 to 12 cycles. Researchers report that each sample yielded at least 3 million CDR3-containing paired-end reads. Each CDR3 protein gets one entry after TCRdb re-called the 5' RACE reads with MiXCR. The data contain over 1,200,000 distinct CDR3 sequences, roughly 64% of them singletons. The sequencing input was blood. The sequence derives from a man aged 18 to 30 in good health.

The CDR3 bases are TGTGCCAGCAGCTTACACTATGGCTACACCTTC. This sequence encodes CASSLHYGYTF. The chain carries TRBV7-9 and TRBJ1-2; D is unresolved. In germline, CDR1 is SEHNR, CDR2 FQNEAQ (reference sequence). V lost 2 bases to trimming and J lost 3 bases, with 1 base between them. The length of the CDR3 is 11 residues.